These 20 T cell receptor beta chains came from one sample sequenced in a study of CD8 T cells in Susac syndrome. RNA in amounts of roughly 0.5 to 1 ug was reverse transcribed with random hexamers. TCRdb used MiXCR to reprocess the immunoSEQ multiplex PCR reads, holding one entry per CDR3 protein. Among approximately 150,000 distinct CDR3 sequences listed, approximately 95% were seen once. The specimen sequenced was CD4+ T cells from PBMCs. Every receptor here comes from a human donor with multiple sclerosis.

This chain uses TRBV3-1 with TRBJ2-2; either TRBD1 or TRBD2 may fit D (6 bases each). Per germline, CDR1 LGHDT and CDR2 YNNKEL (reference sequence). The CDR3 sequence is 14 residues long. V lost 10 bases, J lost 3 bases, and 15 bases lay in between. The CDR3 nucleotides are TGTGCCACCAACGGGGGCATCGACACCGGGGAGCTGTTTTTT. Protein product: CATNGGIDTGELFF.

The CDR3 bases are TGCGCCAGCAGCGTGGACAGGCCAGGCGGGGAGCTGTTTTTT. This translates into CASSVDRPGGELFF. The genes are TRBV5-1 and TRBJ2-2; 7 positions agree with TRBD1. CDR3 length: 14 amino acids. V shed 4 bases and J 7 bases; nucleotides not matched to a gene: 7. CDR1 and CDR2 (germline): SGHRS, YFSETQ.

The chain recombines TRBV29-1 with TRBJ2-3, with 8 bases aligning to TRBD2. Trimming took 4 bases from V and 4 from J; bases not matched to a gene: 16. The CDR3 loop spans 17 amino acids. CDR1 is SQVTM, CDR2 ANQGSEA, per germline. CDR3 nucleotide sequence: TGCAGCGTTGGGGGCACGAGCGGGAGCATAGGGGCAGATACGCAGTATTTT. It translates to CSVGGTSGSIGADTQYF.

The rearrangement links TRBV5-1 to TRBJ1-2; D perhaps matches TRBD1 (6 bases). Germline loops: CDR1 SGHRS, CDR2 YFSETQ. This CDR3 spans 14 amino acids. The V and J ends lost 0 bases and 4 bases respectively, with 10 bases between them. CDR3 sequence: CASSLAGGSYGYTF. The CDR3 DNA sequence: TGCGCCAGCAGCTTGGCGGGGGGCAGCTATGGCTACACCTTC.

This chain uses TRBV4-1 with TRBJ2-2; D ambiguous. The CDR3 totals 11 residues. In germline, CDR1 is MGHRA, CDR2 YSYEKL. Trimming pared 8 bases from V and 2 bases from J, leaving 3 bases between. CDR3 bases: TGCGCCAGCGAAAACACCGGGGAGCTGTTTTTT. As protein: CASENTGELFF.

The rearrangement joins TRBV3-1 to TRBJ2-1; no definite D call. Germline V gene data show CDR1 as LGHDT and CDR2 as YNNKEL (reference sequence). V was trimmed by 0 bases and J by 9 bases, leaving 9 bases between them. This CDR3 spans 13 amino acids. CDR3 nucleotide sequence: TGTGCCAGCAGCCAAGATACGAGGAGTGAGCAGTTCTTC. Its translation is CASSQDTRSEQFF.

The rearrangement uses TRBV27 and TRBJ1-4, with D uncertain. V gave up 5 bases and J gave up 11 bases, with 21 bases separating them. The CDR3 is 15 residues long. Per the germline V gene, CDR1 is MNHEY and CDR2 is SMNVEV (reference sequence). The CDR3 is CASSRAAEIMKKLFF. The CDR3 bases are TGTGCCAGCAGTCGAGCCGCTGAAATAATGAAGAAACTGTTTTTT. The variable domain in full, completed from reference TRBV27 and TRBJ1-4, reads EAQVTQNPRYLITVTGKKLTVTCSQNMNHEYMSWYRQDPGLGLRQIYYSMNVEVTDKGDVPEGYKVSRKEKRNFPLILESPSPNQTSLYFCASSRAAEIMKKLFFGSGTQLSVL.

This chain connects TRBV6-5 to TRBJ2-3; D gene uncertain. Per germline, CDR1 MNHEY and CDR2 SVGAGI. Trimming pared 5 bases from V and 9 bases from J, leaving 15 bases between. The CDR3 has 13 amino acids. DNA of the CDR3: TGTGCCAGCAGTAGAGACCGAGGAGAGACGCAGTATTTT. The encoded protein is CASSRDRGETQYF.

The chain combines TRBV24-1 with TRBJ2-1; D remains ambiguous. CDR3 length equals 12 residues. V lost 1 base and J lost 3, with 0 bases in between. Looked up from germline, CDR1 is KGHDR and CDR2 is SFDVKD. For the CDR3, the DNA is TGTGCCACCAGTGATTTCTACAATGAGCAGTTCTTC. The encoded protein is CATSDFYNEQFF.

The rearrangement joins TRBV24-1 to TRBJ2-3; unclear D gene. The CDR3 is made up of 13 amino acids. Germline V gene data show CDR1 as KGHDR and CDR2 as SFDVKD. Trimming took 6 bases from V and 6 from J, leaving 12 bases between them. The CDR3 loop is CATSTPGPDTQYF. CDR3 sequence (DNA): TGTGCCACCAGTACACCGGGCCCCGATACGCAGTATTTT.

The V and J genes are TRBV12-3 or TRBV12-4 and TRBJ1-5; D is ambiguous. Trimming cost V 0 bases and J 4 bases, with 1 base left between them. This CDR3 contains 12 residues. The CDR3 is CASSLANQPQHF. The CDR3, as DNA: TGTGCCAGCAGTTTAGCAAATCAGCCCCAGCATTTT.

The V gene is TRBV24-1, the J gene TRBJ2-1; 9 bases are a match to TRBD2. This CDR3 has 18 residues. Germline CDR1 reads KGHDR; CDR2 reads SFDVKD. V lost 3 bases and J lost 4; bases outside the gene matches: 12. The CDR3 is CATSDLKPAGGSYNEQFF. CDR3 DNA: TGTGCCACCAGTGATCTGAAGCCAGCGGGAGGCTCGTACAATGAGCAGTTCTTC.

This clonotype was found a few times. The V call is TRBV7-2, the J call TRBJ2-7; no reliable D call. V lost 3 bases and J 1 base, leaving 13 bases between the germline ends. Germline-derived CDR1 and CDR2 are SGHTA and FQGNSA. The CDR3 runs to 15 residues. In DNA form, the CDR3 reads TGTGCCAGCAGCTTGGCCGGCACTTTATCCTACGAGCAGTACTTC. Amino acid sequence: CASSLAGTLSYEQYF.

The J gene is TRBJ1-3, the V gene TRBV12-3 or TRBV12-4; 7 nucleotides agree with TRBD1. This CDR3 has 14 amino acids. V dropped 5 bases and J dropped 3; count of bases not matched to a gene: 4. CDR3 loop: CASSHDRVGNTIYF. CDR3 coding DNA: TGTGCCAGCAGTCATGACAGGGTTGGAAACACCATATATTTT.

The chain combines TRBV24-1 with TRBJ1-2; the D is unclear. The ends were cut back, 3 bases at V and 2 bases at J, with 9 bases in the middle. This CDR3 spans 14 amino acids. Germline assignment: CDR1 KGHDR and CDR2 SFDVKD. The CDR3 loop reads CATSDQIYNYGYTF. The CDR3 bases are TGTGCCACCAGTGATCAGATATACAACTATGGCTACACCTTC.

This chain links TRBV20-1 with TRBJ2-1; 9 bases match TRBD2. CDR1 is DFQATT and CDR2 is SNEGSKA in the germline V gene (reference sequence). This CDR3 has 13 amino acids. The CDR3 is CRPTSGPYNEQFF. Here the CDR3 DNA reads TGCAGGCCTACTAGCGGGCCGTACAATGAGCAGTTCTTC.

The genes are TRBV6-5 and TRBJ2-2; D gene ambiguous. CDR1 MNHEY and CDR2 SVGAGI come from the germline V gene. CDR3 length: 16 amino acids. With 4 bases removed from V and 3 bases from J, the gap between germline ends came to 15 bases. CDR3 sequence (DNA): TGTGCCAGCAGTTTCGTTGCCGTAAGGGACACCGGGGAGCTGTTTTTT. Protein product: CASSFVAVRDTGELFF.

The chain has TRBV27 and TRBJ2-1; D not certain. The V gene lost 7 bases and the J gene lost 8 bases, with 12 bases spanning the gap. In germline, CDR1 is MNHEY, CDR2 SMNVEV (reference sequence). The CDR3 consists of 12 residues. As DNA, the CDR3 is TGTGCCAGCATCTCCCGGTACGATGAGCAGTTCTTC. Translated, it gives CASISRYDEQFF.

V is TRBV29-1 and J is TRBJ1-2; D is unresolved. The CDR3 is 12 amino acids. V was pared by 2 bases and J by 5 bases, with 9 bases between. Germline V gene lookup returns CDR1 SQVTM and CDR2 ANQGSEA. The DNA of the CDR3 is TGCAGCGTTGAATCGGCCGTGTATGGCTACACCTTC. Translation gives CSVESAVYGYTF.

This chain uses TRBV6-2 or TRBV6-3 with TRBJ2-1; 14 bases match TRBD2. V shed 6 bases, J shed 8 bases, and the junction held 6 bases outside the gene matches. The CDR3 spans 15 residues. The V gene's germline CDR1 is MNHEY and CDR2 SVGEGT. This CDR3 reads CASRPGTSGSDEQFF. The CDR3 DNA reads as TGTGCCAGCAGACCCGGGACTAGCGGGAGCGATGAGCAGTTCTTC.